The 14 T cell receptor beta chains given below trace back to one sample, sequenced in a study of vaccination and CD4 T cells after COVID-19. This sample's treatment: roughly 10-day PBMC culture with coronavirus spike peptide pools or control peptides (ViraFEST assay). Once obtained from cultured CD4+ T cells, the DNA was sequenced using the Oncomine TCR Beta short-read assay. TCRdb reprocessed the PCR reads with MiXCR, giving one entry per CDR3 protein. The sample includes about 26,000 distinct CDR3 sequences, 50% to 75% seen only once; the top ten take about 5%. No antigen has been identified for these receptors. The sample comprised CD4+ T cells from blood, cultured in vitro. These receptors originate from a human donor who had recovered from COVID-19.

The gene calls are TRBV6-1 and TRBJ2-2; possible D gene TRBD2, 6 bases. CDR3 length: 16 amino acids. The V end was cut by 6 bases, the J end by 7 bases, with 21 bases between. Germline-derived CDR1 and CDR2 are MNHNS and SASEGT. The CDR3 nucleotides read TGTGCCAGCAGCACAACCGGGGGTGTCGTTTTCGGGGAGCTGTTTTTT. Amino acid sequence: CASSTTGGVVFGELFF.

The rearrangement links TRBV7-2 to TRBJ1-2; D is unresolved. There are 18 residues in the CDR3. The germline V gene encodes CDR1 SGHTA and CDR2 FQGNSA. The germline V and J ends were trimmed by 5 bases and 4 bases, with 26 bases remaining between them. CDR3 amino acids: CASSRISGTVAEIYGYTF. As DNA, the CDR3 is TGTGCCAGCAGCCGGATAAGCGGTACGGTTGCCGAAATCTATGGCTACACCTTC.

V usage is TRBV20-1 and J usage is TRBJ2-1; TRBD2 matches at 9 bases. CDR1 is DFQATT and CDR2 is SNEGSKA in the germline V gene (reference sequence). V lost 6 bases to trimming and J lost 4 bases; unmatched junction nucleotides: 7. The CDR3 sequence is 14 residues long. The CDR3 DNA reads as TGCAGTGCCACGACTAGCGGCCCTTACAATGAGCAGTTCTTC. This sequence encodes CSATTSGPYNEQFF.

The CDR3 coding sequence is TGTGCCAGCAGTTACTTTGGTGGGACAGGGAATTCACCCCTCCACTTT. It specifies CASSYFGGTGNSPLHF. This chain uses TRBV6-5 with TRBJ1-6; 9 bases line up with TRBD1. CDR3 length: 16 residues. The junction had 5 bases not matched to a gene; V was cut back by 1 base and J by 7 bases. CDR1 is MNHEY, CDR2 SVGAGI, per germline.

This chain connects TRBV7-2 to TRBJ2-7, with D perhaps matching TRBD1 or TRBD2 (5 bases each). CDR1 is SGHTA and CDR2 is FQGNSA in the germline V gene. Trimming removed 3 bases at V and 6 bases at J, with 18 bases between. There are 15 residues in the CDR3. CDR3 coding DNA: TGTGCCAGCAGCTTCCCTGGGACCCTTTCCCGCGAGCAGTACTTC. Protein product: CASSFPGTLSREQYF.

This clonotype has only a few counts. The chain combines TRBV11-1 with TRBJ2-5, with TRBD1 identical over 8 bases. CDR3 length: 17 amino acids. Germline trimming cut 4 bases from V and 2 bases from J; bases unmatched to any gene: 12. Per germline, CDR1 SGHAT and CDR2 FQDESV (reference sequence). The CDR3 bases are TGTGCCAGCAGCTCCGGCCCCGGACAGGGACTTCAAGAGACCCAGTACTTC. Its protein product is CASSSGPGQGLQETQYF. The whole variable domain, filled in from reference TRBV11-1 and TRBJ2-5, reads EAEVAQSPRYKITEKSQAVAFWCDPISGHATLYWYRQILGQGPELLVQFQDESVVDDSQLPKDRFSAERLKGVDSTLKIQPAELGDSAMYLCASSSGPGQGLQETQYFGPGTRLLVL.

The rearrangement joins TRBV6-4 to TRBJ2-1, with D maybe TRBD1 (5 bases). In germline, CDR1 is MRHNA, CDR2 SNTAGT. The V end was cut by 5 bases, the J end by 9 bases, with 14 bases between. The CDR3 consists of 13 residues. This CDR3 is CASSLGPQGEQFF. The CDR3, as DNA: TGTGCCAGCAGTCTGGGCCCCCAGGGTGAGCAGTTCTTC.

This chain uses TRBV30 with TRBJ1-2; D is possibly TRBD1 (5 bases). The CDR3 covers 15 residues. Germline assignment: CDR1 GTSNPN and CDR2 SVGIG (reference sequence). The germline V and J ends were trimmed by 8 bases and 4 bases, with 23 bases remaining between them. CDR3 amino acids: CARGETATALYGYTF. Here the CDR3 DNA reads TGTGCCCGGGGGGAAACGGCCACGGCCCTCTATGGCTACACCTTC.

The chain employs TRBV20-1 and TRBJ2-3; D unresolved. With 2 bases removed from V and 0 bases from J, the gap between germline ends came to 9 bases. The CDR3 is made up of 14 amino acids. The germline V gene has CDR1 DFQATT and CDR2 SNEGSKA (reference sequence). The CDR3 DNA reads as TGCAGTGCTAGATGGGGTACTAGCACAGATACGCAGTATTTT. Translation gives CSARWGTSTDTQYF.

The sample holds a few counts of this clonotype. The V call is TRBV21-1, the J call TRBJ2-5; TRBD1 reflects the table's D call only, with no check against the DNA. TRBV21-1 is a pseudogene locus. The CDR3 extends over 12 amino acids. CDR3 sequence: CASTQGGDTQYF. DNA for the CDR3: TGTGCCAGCACCCAGGGTGGGGACACCCAGTACTTC.

V usage is TRBV7-2 and J usage is TRBJ2-7; TRBD2 matches at 10 bases. V trimming: 5 bases; J trimming: 6 bases; junction bases outside the gene matches: 10. The germline gives CDR1 SGHTA, CDR2 FQGNSA. There are 15 residues in the CDR3. For the CDR3, the DNA is TGTGCCAGCAGCCCGACCCCTAGCGGGAGTCGCGAGCAGTACTTC. This codes for CASSPTPSGSREQYF.

This clonotype came up a few times. J is TRBJ1-2 and V is TRBV28, with no clear D. The CDR3 sequence is 12 residues long. Germline lookup yields CDR1 MDHEN and CDR2 SYDVKM. V shed 2 bases and J shed 5 bases, with 6 bases lying between them. CDR3 DNA sequence: TGTGCCAGCAGTTTAAGAGGGTATGGCTACACCTTC. It translates to CASSLRGYGYTF.

V and J are TRBV6-2 or TRBV6-3 and TRBJ1-5; the match to TRBD1 covers 7 bases. Looked up from germline, CDR1 is MNHEY and CDR2 is SVGEGT. The V gene end was trimmed by 8 bases and the J gene end by 3 bases; junction bases not matched to a gene: 4. The CDR3 totals 13 residues. The CDR3 here is CASGDSHNQPQHF. CDR3 DNA: TGTGCCAGCGGGGACAGTCACAATCAGCCCCAGCATTTT.

This clonotype occurred a few times. The chain links TRBV24-1 to TRBJ1-5; D remains unclear. CDR3 length: 12 amino acids. Germline loops: CDR1 KGHDR, CDR2 SFDVKD. V was trimmed by 4 bases and J by 7 bases, leaving 7 bases between them. This chain's CDR3 is CATSETGQPQHF. The DNA of the CDR3 is TGTGCCACCAGTGAAACGGGACAGCCCCAGCATTTT.